This T cell receptor (beta chain) appears in the sequencing data of a study of blood T cell repertoires in COVID-19. Study context: Italy, Spain and the United States were the sources of the convalescent and acute COVID-19 samples. T cells, B-cell-depleted T cells, or PBMCs provided the cDNA or gDNA that served as material.

Under the authors' procedure: Amplifying reference gene primers gave estimates of nucleated cell counts. Measured with immunoSEQ multiplex PCR; TCRdb has only the in-frame clones, and not every one. V, J and clone size derive from that table, while D and trimming were established from the DNA sequence. The table lists around 120,000 clones, about 87% of them singletons. This clone has more than one count but fewer than ten. The J segment lost 5 bases and the V segment lost 7 bases, leaving 12 bases of the junction unmatched. Germline V lookup: CDR1 WSHSY, CDR2 SAAADI. The CDR3 sequence is 15 residues long.

The clonotype originates from a woman between 65 and 79 years old with acute or convalescent COVID-19. The rearrangement joins TRBV10-2 to TRBJ2-5, with TRBD1 matching 8 bases. Sequencing was done on a sample of peripheral blood. The chain's CDR3 is CASTMEGDRFETQYF. DNA for the CDR3: TGCGCCAGCACCATGGAGGGGGACAGGTTCGAGACCCAGTACTTC.